The text below deals with one T cell receptor (beta chain). This sample is part of a study of regulatory T cells. Primers: 52 TRBV forward and 13 TRBJ reverse. TCRdb's copy holds only in-frame clones and misses some; the assay was immunoSEQ multiplex PCR. The data hold about 6,100 clones, with approximately 80% observed a single time. Per the germline V gene, CDR1 is LNHDA and CDR2 is SQIVND (reference sequence). This CDR3 contains 13 residues. Between the trimmed V and J ends, which lost 6 bases and 2 bases, there was a span of 7 bases. Autoimmunity was present in every CD3G-deficient patient, worse in two.

The V call is TRBV19, the J call TRBJ2-2; no reliable D call. Specimen: CD8+ T cells sorted from blood. The sequence was obtained from a child aged 5 to 17 with CD3G deficiency. The CDR3, as DNA: TGTGCCAGTAGGGATCCAAACACCGGGGAGCTGTTTTTT. Translated: CASRDPNTGELFF. Supplemented by reference TRBV19 and TRBJ2-2, the full variable domain reads DGGITQSPKYLFRKEGQNVTLSCEQNLNHDAMYWYRQDPGQGLRLIYYSQIVNDFQKGDIAEGYSVSREKKESFPLTVTSAQKNPTAFYLCASRDPNTGELFFGEGSRLTVL.